This T cell receptor beta chain was sequenced in a study of CDR3 diversity in severe acne. V was cut by 4 bases and J by 6 bases, with 15 bases left in between. Germline V gene sequence: CDR1 SQVTM, CDR2 ANQGSEA. The CDR3 has 13 residues. This clonotype was detected once. Each CDR3 protein gets one entry after TCRdb re-called the PCR reads with MiXCR. The sample holds tens of thousands of distinct CDR3 sequences; 51% are singletons and the top ten take over 11%. This clonotype was sampled from a male donor in good health, without acne. The sequencing input was blood. This chain connects TRBV29-1 to TRBJ1-2, with D maybe TRBD1 (5 bases). CDR3 residues: CSVAGRLRDGYTF. The CDR3 DNA reads as TGCAGCGTTGCGGGACGGCTCCGGGATGGCTACACCTTC.